This TCR beta chain was profiled in a study of T cell changes during pregnancy in multiple sclerosis. This clone was seen just once. An end of the junction does not agree with germline; a read error may underlie this. TCRdb's copy holds only in-frame clones and misses some; the assay was immunoSEQ multiplex PCR. The sample yields around 61,000 clones, about 86% seen once. The CDR3 length is 15 residues. Per germline, CDR1 SGHRS and CDR2 YFSETQ. This receptor was obtained from a human donor whose cells served as feeder cells for cultures in a pregnancy study. This sequence joins TRBV5-1 and TRBJ2-5; D is undetermined. The sequenced sample consisted of peripheral blood from another person, used as feeder cells. Written as DNA, the CDR3 is TGCGCCAGCAGCTTGTCTGGCGACCGTCAAGGGACCCAGTACTTC. It specifies CASSLSGDRQGTQYF.